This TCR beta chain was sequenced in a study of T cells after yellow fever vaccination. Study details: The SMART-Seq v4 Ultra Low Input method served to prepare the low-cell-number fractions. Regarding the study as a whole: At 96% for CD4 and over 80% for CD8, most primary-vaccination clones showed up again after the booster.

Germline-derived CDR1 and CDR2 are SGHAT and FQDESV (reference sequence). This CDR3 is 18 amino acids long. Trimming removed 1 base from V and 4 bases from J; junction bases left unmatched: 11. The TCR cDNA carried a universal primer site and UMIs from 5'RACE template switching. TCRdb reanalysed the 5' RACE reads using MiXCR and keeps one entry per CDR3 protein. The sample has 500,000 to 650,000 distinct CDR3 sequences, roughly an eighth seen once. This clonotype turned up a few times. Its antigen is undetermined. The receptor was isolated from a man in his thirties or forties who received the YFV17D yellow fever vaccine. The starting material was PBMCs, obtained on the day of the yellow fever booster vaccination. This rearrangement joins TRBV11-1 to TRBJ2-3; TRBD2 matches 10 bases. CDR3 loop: CASSLGPHGAGGADTQYF. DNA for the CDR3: TGTGCCAGCAGCTTAGGGCCCCACGGAGCGGGAGGGGCAGATACGCAGTATTTT.